This TCR beta chain appears in the sequencing data of a study of CD8+ T cells in alopecia areata. General observations from the study: Both scalp clonality and the expanded CD8+ clones among the top 100 showed a significant decrease with tofacitinib.

Note on this clone: Its antigen remains unidentified.

CDR1 and CDR2 from the germline V gene are SEHNR and FQNEAQ (reference sequence). The CDR3 is 13 amino acids. The V gene lost 0 bases and the J gene lost 0 bases, with 1 base spanning the gap. Treatment in this sample: oral pan-JAK inhibitor, 5-10 mg twice daily. Following RNA extraction, reverse transcription yielded cDNA that acted as the sequencing template. Clones were sequenced by immunoSEQ multiplex PCR, and TCRdb holds only the in-frame ones, with some missing. Seen here are some 150,000 clones, 80% to 90% observed once, and the top ten hold more than 20%. Sequencing used CD8+ T cells sorted from blood, obtained at week 4, from a patient treated with tofacitinib. The chain employs TRBV7-9 and TRBJ2-3; D is undetermined. The sequence was collected from a human donor with alopecia areata. CDR3: CASSLASTDTQYF. The CDR3 region has the DNA TGTGCCAGCAGCTTAGCCAGCACAGATACGCAGTATTTT.